Below, 9 T cell receptor beta chains from the same sample are listed, as sequenced in a study of blood T cells in healthy people across ages. Next came a second PCR, run for about 6 to 12 cycles, which used a sample-barcoded 5' primer along with a J-beta primer mix. TCRdb redid the calling of the 5' RACE reads with MiXCR, one entry per CDR3 protein. The sample has around 500,000 distinct CDR3 sequences; 40% to 50% are singletons. Material for sequencing was blood. These receptors all come from an elderly man in good health.

This clonotype was detected only a few times. J is TRBJ2-3 and V is TRBV18; D ambiguous. Per the germline V gene, CDR1 is KGHSH and CDR2 is LQKENI. The CDR3 is made up of 14 amino acids. V was cut by 2 bases and J by 3 bases, with 9 bases left in between. The DNA of the CDR3 is TGTGCCAGCTCACCAGCGGTGGGGACAGATACGCAGTATTTT. Protein sequence: CASSPAVGTDTQYF.

This sequence joins TRBV7-8 and TRBJ1-5; TRBD1 agrees at 10 bases. J was trimmed by 4 bases and V by 7 bases; bases with no gene match: 4. There are 14 residues in the CDR3. Germline V gene lookup returns CDR1 SGHVS and CDR2 FQNEAQ. DNA of the CDR3: TGTGCCAGCACCCGGGACAGGGGTAATCAGCCCCAGCATTTT. Protein: CASTRDRGNQPQHF.

This clonotype was counted only a few times. The chain links TRBV7-9 to TRBJ1-1; 10 bases are a match to TRBD1. The CDR3 spans 14 residues. The V gene's germline CDR1 is SEHNR and CDR2 FQNEAQ (reference sequence). J lost 5 bases, V lost 4 bases, and 4 bases had no gene match. This CDR3 is CASSSTGGGTEAFF. The CDR3 bases are TGTGCCAGCAGCTCGACAGGGGGCGGGACTGAAGCTTTCTTT.

This clonotype was counted ten times or more. V and J are TRBV6-6 and TRBJ1-1, with D hard to call. Germline values: CDR1 MNHNY, CDR2 SVGAGI (reference sequence). There are 13 residues in the CDR3. V lost 0 bases to trimming and J lost 4 bases, with 6 bases between them. The CDR3 bases are TGTGCCAGCAGTTACTCGAAAAGCACTGAAGCTTTCTTT. Translation gives CASSYSKSTEAFF.

This clonotype was detected ten times or more. This rearrangement joins TRBV5-1 to TRBJ2-1, with TRBD2 as a possible D gene (6 bases). Germline V gives CDR1 SGHRS, CDR2 YFSETQ. This CDR3 has 14 amino acids. Trimming removed 4 bases from V and 4 bases from J, with 12 bases in between. The CDR3 region is CASSLLAAYNEQFF. In nucleotides, the CDR3 is TGCGCCAGCAGCCTATTAGCGGCTTACAATGAGCAGTTCTTC.

This clonotype was counted ten times or more. The rearrangement links TRBV20-1 to TRBJ2-1; unclear D gene. There are 10 residues in the CDR3. V lost 6 bases and J 7 bases, leaving 7 bases between the germline ends. Germline CDR1 DFQATT, CDR2 SNEGSKA (reference sequence). In DNA, the CDR3 is TGCAGTGCAGGAGAGAATGAGCAGTTCTTC. Protein: CSAGENEQFF.

This chain links TRBV15 with TRBJ2-5; no definite D call. V shed 0 bases and J shed 0 bases, with 5 bases lying between them. Germline CDR1 is LNHNV and CDR2 is YYDKDF (reference sequence). The CDR3 runs 14 residues. The CDR3 loop is CATSRDNYQETQYF. CDR3 coding DNA: TGTGCCACCAGCAGAGATAACTACCAAGAGACCCAGTACTTC.

The chain is built from TRBV28 and TRBJ2-7; tentative D call: TRBD2 (6 bases). The CDR3 covers 13 residues. V gave up 5 bases and J gave up 4 bases, with 12 bases separating them. Germline V lookup: CDR1 MDHEN, CDR2 SYDVKM. CDR3 residues: CASSRGGKYEQYF. For the CDR3, the DNA is TGTGCCAGCAGTCGTGGCGGGAAATACGAGCAGTACTTC.

The chain recombines TRBV7-3 with TRBJ2-5; D is unresolved. Germline V gene lookup returns CDR1 SGHTA and CDR2 FQGTGA. The CDR3 has 14 residues. Between the trimmed V and J ends, which lost 0 bases and 1 base, there was a span of 6 bases. CDR3 region: CASSLTTGQETQYF. The DNA of the CDR3 is TGTGCCAGCAGCTTAACGACTGGCCAAGAGACCCAGTACTTC.